Given below is one TCR beta chain in context. This entry comes from a study of blood T cell repertoires in COVID-19. Germline V gene sequence: CDR1 SGHKS, CDR2 YYEKEE (reference sequence). The V gene end was trimmed by 3 bases and the J gene end by 4 bases; junction bases not matched to a gene: 5. The CDR3 sequence is 15 residues long. Authors' methods: Estimation of nucleated cell counts was performed using reference gene primer amplification. Libraries were prepared by immunoSEQ multiplex PCR; TCRdb keeps only in-frame clonotypes and omits some of them. V and J calls and clone size follow that table, whereas D and trimming were derived from the DNA. The sample yields roughly 250,000 clones, around 90% seen once.

The sequenced sample consisted of PBMCs or T cells enriched from blood (not recorded which). V gene TRBV5-5 combines with J gene TRBJ1-3, with 9 bases identical to TRBD1. This clonotype was obtained from a young woman who had recovered from COVID-19. The CDR3 coding sequence is TGTGCCAGCAGCTCCTCGGGACAGGGAGGAAACACCATATATTTT. Protein sequence: CASSSSGQGGNTIYF.